This T cell receptor beta chain was identified during a study of T cell changes during pregnancy in multiple sclerosis. Data came from immunoSEQ multiplex PCR; TCRdb stores just in-frame clones and leaves some out. The sample carries fewer than 45,000 clones, approximately 91% recorded once. This CDR3 has 17 residues. Germline values: CDR1 SGHRS, CDR2 YFSETQ. V lost 0 bases to trimming and J lost 1 base; unmatched junction nucleotides: 4. The specimen comprised peripheral blood, sampled in the second trimester of pregnancy. The TCR was taken from a female donor in good health, enrolled as a control in a pregnancy study. The chain has TRBV5-1 and TRBJ2-3; TRBD1 matches 11 bases. As DNA, the CDR3 is TGCGCCAGCAGCTTGGAAGTGGGACAGGGGGGCACAGATACGCAGTATTTT. It encodes CASSLEVGQGGTDTQYF.